This T cell receptor beta chain originates from a study of graft-versus-host responses after intestinal transplantation. As for the study in general: For two to four years after anti-thymocyte globulin induction, all recipients took tacrolimus and steroids.

TCRdb's table, derived via immunoSEQ multiplex PCR, lists solely in-frame clones and lacks some. There are around 2,000 clones in the sample; less than 45% occur only once, and approximately 29% lies in the top ten. Stimulators, 200,000 irradiated and violet-dye-labeled cells, were plated with 200,000 CFSE-labeled responder cells. Post-reaction sorting isolated proliferating CFSE-low CD3+CD4+ and CD3+CD8+ responders. The sequence was obtained from a human patient who was an organ donor for intestinal transplantation. This material consisted of alloreactive CD8+ T cells from a mixed lymphocyte reaction culture, taken before transplantation. Regarding subset: CFSE-low proliferating T cells sorted from approximately 6-day pre-transplant mixed lymphocyte reaction (GvH or HvG direction).

The chain's CDR3 is CASSQVLGGDYRTDTQYF. For the CDR3, the DNA is TGCGCCAGCAGCCAAGTCCTGGGTGGGGACTACCGCACAGATACGCAGTATTTT. The chain uses TRBV4-1 and TRBJ2-3, with 7 bases that match TRBD2. After removal of 1 base from V and 1 base from J, the junction contained 11 bases not matched to a gene. The germline gives CDR1 MGHRA, CDR2 YSYEKL. This CDR3 is 18 amino acids long.